This record covers a single T cell receptor (beta chain). The target antigen is unknown. This record belongs to a study of cytomegalovirus exposure and HLA in healthy donors. Findings of the study overall: The investigators catalogued 164 TCR beta chains as cytomegalovirus-associated. CMV antigen specificity was confirmed in vitro for three CMV-associated chains. The tendency of first-cohort TCR clusters to co-occur in the 120 or so validation repertoires emerged from a later analysis. According to reports, the classifier identified cytomegalovirus status with high specificity and sensitivity.

Germline CDR1 MNHNS, CDR2 SASEGT. The length of the CDR3 is 14 residues. Germline trimming cut 6 bases from V and 2 bases from J; bases unmatched to any gene: 7. Sequenced by immunoSEQ multiplex PCR; TCRdb stores in-frame clones only, minus some. The table lists roughly 75,000 clones, approximately 95% of them singletons. The chain employs TRBV6-1 and TRBJ2-7, with 7 bases lining up with TRBD1. The sample was PBMCs. This clonotype was sampled from a woman aged 18-29 years in good health and CMV-seronegative. CDR3 region: CASRFDRDAYEQYF. The CDR3, as DNA: TGTGCCAGCAGATTTGACAGGGATGCCTACGAGCAGTACTTC.